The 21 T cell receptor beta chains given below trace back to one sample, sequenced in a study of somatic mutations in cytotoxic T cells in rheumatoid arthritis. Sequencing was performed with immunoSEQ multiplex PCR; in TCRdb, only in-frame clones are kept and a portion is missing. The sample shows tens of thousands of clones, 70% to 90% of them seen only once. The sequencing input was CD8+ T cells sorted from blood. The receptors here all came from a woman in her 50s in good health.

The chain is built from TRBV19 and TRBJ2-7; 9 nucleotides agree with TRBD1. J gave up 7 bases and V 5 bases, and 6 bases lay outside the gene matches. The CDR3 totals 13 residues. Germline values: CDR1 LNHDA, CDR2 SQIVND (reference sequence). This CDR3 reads CASSLQGAREQYF. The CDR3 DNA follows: TGTGCCAGTAGTTTACAGGGGGCCAGGGAGCAGTACTTC. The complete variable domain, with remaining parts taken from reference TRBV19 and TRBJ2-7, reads DGGITQSPKYLFRKEGQNVTLSCEQNLNHDAMYWYRQDPGQGLRLIYYSQIVNDFQKGDIAEGYSVSREKKESFPLTVTSAQKNPTAFYLCASSLQGAREQYFGPGTRLTVT.

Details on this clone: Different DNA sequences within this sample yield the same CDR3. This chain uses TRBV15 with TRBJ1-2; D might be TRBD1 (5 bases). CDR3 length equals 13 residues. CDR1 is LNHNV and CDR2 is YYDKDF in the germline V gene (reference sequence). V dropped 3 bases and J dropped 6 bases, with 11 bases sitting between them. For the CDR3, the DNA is TGTGCCACCAGCAGGGAGGAAGGGGATGGCTACACCTTC. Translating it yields CATSREEGDGYTF.

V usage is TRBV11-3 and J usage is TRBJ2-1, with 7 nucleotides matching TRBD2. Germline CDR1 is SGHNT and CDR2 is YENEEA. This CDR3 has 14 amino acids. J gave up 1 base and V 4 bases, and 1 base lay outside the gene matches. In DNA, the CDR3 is TGTGCCAGCAGCTGGGGGGGTTCCTACAATGAGCAGTTCTTC. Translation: CASSWGGSYNEQFF.

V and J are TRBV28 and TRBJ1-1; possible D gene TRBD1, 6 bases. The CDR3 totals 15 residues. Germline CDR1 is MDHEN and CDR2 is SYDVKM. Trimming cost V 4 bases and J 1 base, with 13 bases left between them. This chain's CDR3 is CASSWGPGGNTEAFF. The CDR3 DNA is TGTGCCAGCAGTTGGGGGCCGGGTGGGAACACTGAAGCTTTCTTT.

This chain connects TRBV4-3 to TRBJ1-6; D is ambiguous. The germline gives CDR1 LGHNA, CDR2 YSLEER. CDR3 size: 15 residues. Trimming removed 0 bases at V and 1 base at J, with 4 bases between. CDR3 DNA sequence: TGCGCCAGCAGCCAAGACAGTTCCTATAATTCACCCCTCCACTTT. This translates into CASSQDSSYNSPLHF.

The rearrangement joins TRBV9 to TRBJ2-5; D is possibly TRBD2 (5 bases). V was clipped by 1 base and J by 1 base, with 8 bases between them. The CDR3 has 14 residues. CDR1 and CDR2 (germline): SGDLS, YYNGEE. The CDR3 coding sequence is TGTGCCAGCAGCGTAAGCGGCCCCCAAGAGACCCAGTACTTC. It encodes CASSVSGPQETQYF. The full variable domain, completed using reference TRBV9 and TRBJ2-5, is DSGVTQTPKHLITATGQRVTLRCSPRSGDLSVYWYQQSLDQGLQFLIQYYNGEERAKGNILERFSAQQFPDLHSELNLSSLELGDSALYFCASSVSGPQETQYFGPGTRLLVL.

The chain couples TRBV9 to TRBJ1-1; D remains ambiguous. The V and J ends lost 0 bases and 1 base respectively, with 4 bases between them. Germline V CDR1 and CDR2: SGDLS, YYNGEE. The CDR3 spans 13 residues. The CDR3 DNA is TGTGCCAGCAGCGTAGACAGGAACACTGAAGCTTTCTTT. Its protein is CASSVDRNTEAFF.

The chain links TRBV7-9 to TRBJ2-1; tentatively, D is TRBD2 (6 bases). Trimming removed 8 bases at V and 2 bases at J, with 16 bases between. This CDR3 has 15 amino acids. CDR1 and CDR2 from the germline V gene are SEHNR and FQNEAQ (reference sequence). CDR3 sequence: CASEGTGVAYNEQFF. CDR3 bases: TGTGCCAGCGAGGGGACGGGGGTGGCCTACAATGAGCAGTTCTTC.

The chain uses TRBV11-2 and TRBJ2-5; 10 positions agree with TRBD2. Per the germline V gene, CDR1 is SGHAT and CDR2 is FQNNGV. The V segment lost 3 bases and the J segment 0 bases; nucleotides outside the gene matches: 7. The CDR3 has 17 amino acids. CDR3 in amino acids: CASSFGLAGAYQETQYF. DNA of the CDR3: TGTGCCAGCAGCTTTGGGCTAGCGGGGGCCTACCAAGAGACCCAGTACTTC. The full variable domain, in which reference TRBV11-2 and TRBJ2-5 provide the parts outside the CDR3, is EAGVAQSPRYKIIEKRQSVAFWCNPISGHATLYWYQQILGQGPKLLIQFQNNGVVDDSQLPKDRFSAERLKGVDSTLKIQPAKLEDSAVYLCASSFGLAGAYQETQYFGPGTRLLVL.

The chain's CDR3 is CASRPEALGNQPQHF. In DNA form, the CDR3 reads TGTGCCAGTAGGCCAGAGGCTTTGGGGAATCAGCCCCAGCATTTT. The chain combines TRBV19 with TRBJ1-5; D is ambiguous. Germline values: CDR1 LNHDA, CDR2 SQIVND (reference sequence). V dropped 6 bases and J dropped 4 bases, with 16 bases sitting between them. The CDR3 consists of 15 residues.

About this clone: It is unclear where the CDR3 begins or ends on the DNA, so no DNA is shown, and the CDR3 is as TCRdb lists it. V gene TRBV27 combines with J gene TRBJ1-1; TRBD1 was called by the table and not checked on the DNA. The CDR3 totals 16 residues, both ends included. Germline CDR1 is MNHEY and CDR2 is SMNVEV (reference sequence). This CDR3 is CASSFFGQGLGTEAFF.

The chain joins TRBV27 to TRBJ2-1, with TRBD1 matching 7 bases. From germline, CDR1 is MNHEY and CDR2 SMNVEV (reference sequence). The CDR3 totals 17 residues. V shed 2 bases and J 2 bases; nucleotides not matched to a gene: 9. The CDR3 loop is CASSLISLGQTYNEQFF. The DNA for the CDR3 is TGTGCCAGCAGTTTAATTTCGTTGGGACAGACCTACAATGAGCAGTTCTTC.

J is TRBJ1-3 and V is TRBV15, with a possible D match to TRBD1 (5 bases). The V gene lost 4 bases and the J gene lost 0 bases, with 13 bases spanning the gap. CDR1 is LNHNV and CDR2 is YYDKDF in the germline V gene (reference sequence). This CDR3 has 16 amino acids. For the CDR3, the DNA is TGTGCCACCAGCACTACCTACGGGGCCTCTGGAAACACCATATATTTT. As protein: CATSTTYGASGNTIYF.

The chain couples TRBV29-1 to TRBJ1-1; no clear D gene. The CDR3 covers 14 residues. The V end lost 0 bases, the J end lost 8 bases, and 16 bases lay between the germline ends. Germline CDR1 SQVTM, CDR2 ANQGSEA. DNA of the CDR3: TGCAGCGTTGAAGATGAGGGAATAAGCCTAGAAGCTTTCTTT. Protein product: CSVEDEGISLEAFF.

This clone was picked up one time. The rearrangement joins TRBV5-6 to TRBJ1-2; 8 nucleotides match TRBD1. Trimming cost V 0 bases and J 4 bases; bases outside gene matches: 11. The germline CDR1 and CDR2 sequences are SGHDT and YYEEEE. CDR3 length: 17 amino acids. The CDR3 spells CASSLGGPGGIVYGYTF. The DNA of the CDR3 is TGTGCCAGCAGCTTGGGCGGCCCAGGGGGCATCGTCTATGGCTACACCTTC.

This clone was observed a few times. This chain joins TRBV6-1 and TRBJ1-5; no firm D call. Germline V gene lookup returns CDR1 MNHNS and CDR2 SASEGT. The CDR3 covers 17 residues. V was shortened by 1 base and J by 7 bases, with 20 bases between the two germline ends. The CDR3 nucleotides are TGTGCCAGCAGTGAAGAGTACGGACCCCGGGCTATACAGCCCCAGCATTTT. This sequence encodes CASSEEYGPRAIQPQHF.

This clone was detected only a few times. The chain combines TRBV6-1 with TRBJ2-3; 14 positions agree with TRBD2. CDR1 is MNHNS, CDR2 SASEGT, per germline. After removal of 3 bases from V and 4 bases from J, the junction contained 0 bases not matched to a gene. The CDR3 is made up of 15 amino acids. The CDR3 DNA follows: TGTGCCAGCAGTGAGACTAGCGGGGGGGCAGATACGCAGTATTTT. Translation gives CASSETSGGADTQYF.

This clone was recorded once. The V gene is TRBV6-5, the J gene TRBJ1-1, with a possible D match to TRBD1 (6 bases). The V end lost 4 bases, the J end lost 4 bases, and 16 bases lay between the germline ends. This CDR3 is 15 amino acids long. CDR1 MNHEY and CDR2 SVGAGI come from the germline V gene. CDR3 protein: CASSLWTDLSTEAFF. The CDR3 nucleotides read TGTGCCAGCAGTTTATGGACAGACCTCAGCACTGAAGCTTTCTTT.

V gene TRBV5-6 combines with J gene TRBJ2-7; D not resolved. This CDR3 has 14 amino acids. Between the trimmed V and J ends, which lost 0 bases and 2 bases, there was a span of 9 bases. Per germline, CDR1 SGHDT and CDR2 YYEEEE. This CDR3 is CASSLVQNPYEQYF. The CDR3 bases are TGTGCCAGCAGCTTGGTACAGAACCCCTACGAGCAGTACTTC.

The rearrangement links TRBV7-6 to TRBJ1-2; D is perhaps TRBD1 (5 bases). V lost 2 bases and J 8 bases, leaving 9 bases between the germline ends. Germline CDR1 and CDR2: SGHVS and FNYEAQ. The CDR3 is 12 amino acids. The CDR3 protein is CASSLNGDGYTF. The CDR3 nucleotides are TGTGCCAGCAGCTTAAACGGGGACGGCTACACCTTC.

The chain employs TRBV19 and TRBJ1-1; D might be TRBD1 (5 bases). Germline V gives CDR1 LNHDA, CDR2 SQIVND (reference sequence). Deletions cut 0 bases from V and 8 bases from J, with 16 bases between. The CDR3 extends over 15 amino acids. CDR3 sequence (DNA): TGTGCCAGTAGTATAGAGGCAGGGTGGTTAACGGAAGCTTTCTTT. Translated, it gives CASSIEAGWLTEAFF.